The 13 T cell receptor beta chains below were found in one sample sequenced in a study of T-cell reconstitution after alpha-beta-depleted transplantation in children. The library targeted TCRbeta and was prepared with unique molecular identifiers. Each CDR3 protein gets one entry after TCRdb re-called the PCR reads with MiXCR. In the table there are 450,000 to 500,000 distinct CDR3 sequences, under 15% of which are singletons. The source was PBMCs from the stem cell graft donor, collected from the stem cell graft. These receptors all come from a human donor who donated a stem cell graft to a child with combined immunodeficiency.

This clonotype was seen a few times. V usage is TRBV5-1 and J usage is TRBJ2-1, with TRBD1 as a possible D gene (5 bases). The CDR3 spans 15 residues. V lost 4 bases and J 0 bases, leaving 11 bases between the germline ends. CDR1 and CDR2 from the germline V gene are SGHRS and YFSETQ. CDR3 amino acids: CASSRRQSSYNEQFF. CDR3 nucleotides: TGCGCCAGCAGCCGACGACAGAGCTCCTACAATGAGCAGTTCTTC.

This clonotype was counted only a few times. The rearrangement uses TRBV4-2 and TRBJ2-5; TRBD2 matches 9 bases. Germline-derived CDR1 and CDR2 are LGHNA and YNFKEQ. The length of the CDR3 is 15 residues. V trimming: 2 bases; J trimming: 4 bases; junction bases outside the gene matches: 5. The CDR3 bases are TGTGCCAGCAGCCAATTAGCGGGGGAAGGAGAGACCCAGTACTTC. This codes for CASSQLAGEGETQYF.

The chain carries TRBV15 and TRBJ2-7, with 7 nucleotides matching TRBD1. The CDR3 has 15 residues. Germline values: CDR1 LNHNV, CDR2 YYDKDF (reference sequence). Unmatched junction bases numbered 6, after V lost 1 base and J lost 3 bases. CDR3 in DNA: TGTGCCACCAGCAGAGGACAGGGAGCTATCTACGAGCAGTACTTC. This translates into CATSRGQGAIYEQYF.

This clonotype showed up many times. CDR3 sequence (DNA): TGCAGCGTTGAAATGCGGGACCTTAACTATGGCTACACCTTC. Protein product: CSVEMRDLNYGYTF. The chain has TRBV29-1 and TRBJ1-2; D is perhaps TRBD1 (5 bases). Per the germline V gene, CDR1 is SQVTM and CDR2 is ANQGSEA. V dropped 2 bases and J dropped 1 base, with 11 bases sitting between them. CDR3 length: 14 amino acids.

This clonotype occurred a few times. This chain connects TRBV20-1 to TRBJ1-1, with a weak D call TRBD1 (6 bases). The CDR3 loop spans 14 amino acids. The V gene's germline CDR1 is DFQATT and CDR2 SNEGSKA (reference sequence). The V end lost 5 bases, the J end lost 2 bases, and 15 bases lay between the germline ends. The CDR3 sequence: CSALRGPLNTEAFF. CDR3 DNA sequence: TGCAGTGCTTTGCGGGGGCCACTTAACACTGAAGCTTTCTTT.

This chain connects TRBV4-1 to TRBJ2-1, with a possible D match to TRBD2 (6 bases). The CDR3 totals 16 residues. V was clipped by 4 bases and J by 9 bases, with 22 bases between them. Germline values: CDR1 MGHRA, CDR2 YSYEKL. The CDR3 nucleotides are TGCGCCAGCAGCCCAGACGGACTATTAGGGCGGTCTGAGCAGTTCTTC. Translating it yields CASSPDGLLGRSEQFF.

There are many counts of this clonotype. This chain connects TRBV7-9 to TRBJ2-7; D remains unclear. This CDR3 contains 13 residues. CDR1 and CDR2 (germline): SEHNR, FQNEAQ (reference sequence). Trimming removed 2 bases at V and 3 bases at J, with 8 bases between. The CDR3 DNA is TGTGCCAGCAGCTTATTTTACGGCTACGAGCAGTACTTC. Protein product: CASSLFYGYEQYF. Full variable domain (missing parts from reference TRBV7-9 and TRBJ2-7): DTGVSQNPRHKITKRGQNVTFRCDPISEHNRLYWYRQTLGQGPEFLTYFQNEAQLEKSRLLSDRFSAERPKGSFSTLEIQRTEQGDSAMYLCASSLFYGYEQYFGPGTRLTVT.

This clonotype was seen many times. The V call is TRBV18, the J call TRBJ2-2; D unresolved. There are 14 residues in the CDR3. V dropped 3 bases and J dropped 4 bases, with 9 bases sitting between them. The V gene's germline CDR1 is KGHSH and CDR2 LQKENI. The CDR3 loop is CASSPLAVTGELFF. The CDR3 bases are TGTGCCAGCTCACCTTTAGCAGTCACCGGGGAGCTGTTTTTT.

In this sample, this clonotype turned up a few times. The chain recombines TRBV2 with TRBJ2-1; 8 nucleotides agree with TRBD2. The CDR3 covers 16 residues. The trim removed 8 bases at V and 2 bases at J, leaving 11 bases unmatched. Germline V lookup: CDR1 SNHLY, CDR2 FYNNEI. The CDR3 is CASAPPGLGTYNEQFF. In DNA form, the CDR3 reads TGTGCCAGCGCCCCCCCGGGACTAGGGACCTACAATGAGCAGTTCTTC.

This rearrangement joins TRBV29-1 to TRBJ1-2; D ambiguous. This CDR3 comprises 13 residues. Germline CDR1 is SQVTM and CDR2 is ANQGSEA. The V end lost 7 bases, the J end lost 4 bases, and 16 bases lay between the germline ends. This CDR3 reads CSAPSRIGYGYTF. CDR3 nucleotides: TGCAGCGCCCCATCGAGGATAGGCTATGGCTACACCTTC.

The CDR3 is CSARGPLGNTEAFF. CDR3 in DNA: TGCAGTGCTAGAGGTCCCCTGGGGAACACTGAAGCTTTCTTT. J is TRBJ1-1 and V is TRBV20-1; D uncertain. This CDR3 spans 14 amino acids. Germline V gene sequence: CDR1 DFQATT, CDR2 SNEGSKA (reference sequence). Trimming removed 1 base from V and 1 base from J, with 10 bases in between.

This clonotype was detected only a few times. The gene calls are TRBV10-3 and TRBJ2-7; D not certain. V dropped 7 bases and J dropped 0 bases, with 10 bases sitting between them. Germline CDR1 is ENHRY and CDR2 is SYGVKD. CDR3 length equals 13 residues. In DNA, the CDR3 is TGTGCCATCACCCCGGATTCCTCCTACGAGCAGTACTTC. The encoded protein is CAITPDSSYEQYF.

This clonotype has a count of ten or more. The CDR3 sequence is CSVEAEGGDTIYF. The CDR3, as DNA: TGCAGCGTTGAGGCGGAGGGGGGAGACACCATATATTTT. V gene TRBV29-1 combines with J gene TRBJ1-3, with TRBD1 as a possible D gene (6 bases). Germline lookup yields CDR1 SQVTM and CDR2 ANQGSEA. The CDR3 extends over 13 amino acids. Trimming cost V 3 bases and J 8 bases, with 14 bases left between them.